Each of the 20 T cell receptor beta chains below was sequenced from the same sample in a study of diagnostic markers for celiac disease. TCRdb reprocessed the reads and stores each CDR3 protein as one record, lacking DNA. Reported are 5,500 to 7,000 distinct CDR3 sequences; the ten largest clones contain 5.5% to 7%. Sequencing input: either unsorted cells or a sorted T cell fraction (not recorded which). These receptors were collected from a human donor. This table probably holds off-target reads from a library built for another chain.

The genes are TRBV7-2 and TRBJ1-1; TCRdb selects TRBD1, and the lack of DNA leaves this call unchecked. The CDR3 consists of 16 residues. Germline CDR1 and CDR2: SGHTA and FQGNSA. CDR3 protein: CASSLELTGLNTEAFF.

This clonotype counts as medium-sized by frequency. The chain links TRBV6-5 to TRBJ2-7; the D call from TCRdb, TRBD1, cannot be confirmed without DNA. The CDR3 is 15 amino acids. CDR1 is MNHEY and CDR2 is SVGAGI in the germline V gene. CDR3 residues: CASPTGLCITYEQYF.

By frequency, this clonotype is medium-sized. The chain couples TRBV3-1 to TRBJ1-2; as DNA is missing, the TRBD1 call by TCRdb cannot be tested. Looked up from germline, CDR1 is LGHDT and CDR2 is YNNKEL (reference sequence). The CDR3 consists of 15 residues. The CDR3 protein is CASSQAEKTGHGYTF.

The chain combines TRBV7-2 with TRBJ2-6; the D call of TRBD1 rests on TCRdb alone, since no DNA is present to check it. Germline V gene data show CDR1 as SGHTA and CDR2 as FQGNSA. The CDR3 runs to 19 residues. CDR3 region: CASSPRVQTQLSGANVLTF.

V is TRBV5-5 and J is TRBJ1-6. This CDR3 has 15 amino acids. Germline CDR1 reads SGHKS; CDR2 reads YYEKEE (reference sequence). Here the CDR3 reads CASSYLPTANSPLHF.

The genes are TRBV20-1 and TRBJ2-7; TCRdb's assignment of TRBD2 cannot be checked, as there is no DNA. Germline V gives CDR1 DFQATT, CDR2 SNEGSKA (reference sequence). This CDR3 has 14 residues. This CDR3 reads CSARQGTRDYEQYF.

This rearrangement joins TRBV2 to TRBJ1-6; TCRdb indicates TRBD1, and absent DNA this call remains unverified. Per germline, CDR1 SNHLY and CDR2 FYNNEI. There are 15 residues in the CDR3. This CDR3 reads CASSGGTPVPSPLHF.

The CDR3 loop reads CASSQDPGGRSGYTF. The chain carries TRBV4-3 and TRBJ1-2; TCRdb designates TRBD1, a call that cannot be tested without DNA. The CDR3 has 15 residues. Germline CDR1 and CDR2: LGHNA and YSLEER.

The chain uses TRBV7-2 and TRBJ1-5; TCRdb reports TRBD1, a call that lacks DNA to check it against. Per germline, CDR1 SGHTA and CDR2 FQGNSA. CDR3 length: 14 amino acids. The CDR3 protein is CASSPMGAGKPQHF. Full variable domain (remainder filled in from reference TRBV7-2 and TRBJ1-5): GAGVSQSPSNKVTEKGKDVELRCDPISGHTALYWYRQSLGQGLEFLIYFQGNSAPDKSGLPSDRFSAERTGGSVSTLTIQRTQQEDSAVYLCASSPMGAGKPQHFGDGTRLSIL.

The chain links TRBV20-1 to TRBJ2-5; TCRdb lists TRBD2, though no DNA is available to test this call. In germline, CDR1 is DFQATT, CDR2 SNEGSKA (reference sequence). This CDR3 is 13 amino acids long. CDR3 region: CSARALAGETQYF.

The CDR3 sequence: CASSFGTGRAETQYF. The chain links TRBV12-3 or TRBV12-4 to TRBJ2-5; there is no DNA to check the TCRdb D call of TRBD1. This CDR3 spans 15 amino acids.

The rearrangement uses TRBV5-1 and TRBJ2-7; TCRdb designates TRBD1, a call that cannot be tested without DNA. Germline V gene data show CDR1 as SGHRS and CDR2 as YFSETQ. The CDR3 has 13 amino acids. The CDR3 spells CASTRTGGYEQYF.

CDR3: CASNGGGSSYEQYF. The V call is TRBV5-1, the J call TRBJ2-7. The CDR3 is 14 amino acids. Germline V gene sequence: CDR1 SGHRS, CDR2 YFSETQ.

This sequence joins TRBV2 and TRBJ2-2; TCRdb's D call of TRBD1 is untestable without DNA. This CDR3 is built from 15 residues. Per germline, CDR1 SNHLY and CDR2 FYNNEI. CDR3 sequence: CASRRQGLDTGELFF.

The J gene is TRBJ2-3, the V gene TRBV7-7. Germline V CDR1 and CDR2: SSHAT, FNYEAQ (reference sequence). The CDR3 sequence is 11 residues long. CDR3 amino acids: CASSLTSTQYF.

This CDR3 is CASREGTGLTGYTF. V gene TRBV7-2 combines with J gene TRBJ1-2; TCRdb outputs TRBD1, but without DNA this stays unchecked. CDR1 SGHTA and CDR2 FQGNSA come from the germline V gene. CDR3 length: 14 amino acids.

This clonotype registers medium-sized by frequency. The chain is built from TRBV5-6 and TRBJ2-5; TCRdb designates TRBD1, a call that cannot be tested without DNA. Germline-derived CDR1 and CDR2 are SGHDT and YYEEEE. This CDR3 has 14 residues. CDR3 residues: CASSLPGRAETQYF.

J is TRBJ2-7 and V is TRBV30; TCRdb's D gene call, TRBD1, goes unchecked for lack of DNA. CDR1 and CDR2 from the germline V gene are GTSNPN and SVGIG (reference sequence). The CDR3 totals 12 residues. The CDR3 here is CAWAVGQYEQYF.

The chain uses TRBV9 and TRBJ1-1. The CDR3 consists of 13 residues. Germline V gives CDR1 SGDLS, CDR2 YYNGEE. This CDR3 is CASSVDSWTEAFF.

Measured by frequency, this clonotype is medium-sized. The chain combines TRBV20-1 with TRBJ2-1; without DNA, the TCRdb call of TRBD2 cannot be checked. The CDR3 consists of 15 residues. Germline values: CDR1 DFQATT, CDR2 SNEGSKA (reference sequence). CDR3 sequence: CSASRDSSSYNEQFF.